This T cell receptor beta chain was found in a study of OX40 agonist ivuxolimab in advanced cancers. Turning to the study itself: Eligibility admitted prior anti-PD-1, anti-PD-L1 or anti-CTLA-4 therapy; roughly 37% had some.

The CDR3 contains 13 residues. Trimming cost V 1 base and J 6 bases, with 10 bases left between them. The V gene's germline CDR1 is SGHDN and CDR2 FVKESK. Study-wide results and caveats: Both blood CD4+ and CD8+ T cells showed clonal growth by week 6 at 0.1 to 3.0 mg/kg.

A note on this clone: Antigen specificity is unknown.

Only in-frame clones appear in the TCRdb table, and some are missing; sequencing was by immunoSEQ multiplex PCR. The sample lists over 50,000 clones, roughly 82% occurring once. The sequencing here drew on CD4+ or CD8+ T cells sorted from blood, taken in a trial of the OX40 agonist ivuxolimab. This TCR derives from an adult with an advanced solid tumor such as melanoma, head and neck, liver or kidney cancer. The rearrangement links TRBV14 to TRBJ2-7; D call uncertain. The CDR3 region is CASSQVAVSEQYF. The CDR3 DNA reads TGTGCCAGCAGCCAAGTTGCCGTTTCCGAGCAGTACTTC. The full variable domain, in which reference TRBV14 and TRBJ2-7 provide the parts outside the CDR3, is EAGVTQFPSHSVIEKGQTVTLRCDPISGHDNLYWYRRVMGKEIKFLLHFVKESKQDESGMPNNRFLAERTGGTYSTLKVQPAELEDSGVYFCASSQVAVSEQYFGPGTRLTVT.